The 4 T cell receptor beta chains in this list originate from one sample, sequenced in a study of shared clonotypes between healthy human individuals. Repertoires were generated with immunoSEQ multiplex PCR, while TCRdb's copy carries only in-frame clones and drops some. This sample has around 580,000 clones; roughly 98% occur once, and the top ten carry 0.3% to 0.35%. Naive CD8 cells comprised CD45RO-negative, CCR7-positively selected cells, excluding terminally differentiated effector memory CD45RA+ cells. Sequenced sample: naive CD8+ T cells sorted from blood. The source of these receptors is a man in his thirties or forties in good health.

The J gene is TRBJ2-1, the V gene TRBV27, with a tentative D call TRBD2 (6 bases). V lost 4 bases and J lost 7, with 14 bases in between. Germline CDR1 reads MNHEY; CDR2 reads SMNVEV (reference sequence). This CDR3 region has 14 residues. The CDR3 region is CASSYRDFKNEQFF. The CDR3 DNA reads TGTGCCAGCAGTTACCGGGACTTCAAGAATGAGCAGTTCTTC.

V is TRBV7-2 and J is TRBJ2-5; 9 nucleotides align to TRBD1. The DNA end is more similar to TRBJ2-7, so the J call may be wrong. The CDR3 covers 16 residues. CDR1 and CDR2 from the germline V gene are SGHTA and FQGNSA. CDR3 amino acids: CASSIRPGTGTYEQYF. The DNA of the CDR3 is TGTGCCAGCAGCATCAGGCCCGGGACAGGGACCTACGAGCAGTACTTC.

The chain is built from TRBV11-3 and TRBJ2-7; a weak D match, TRBD1 (6 bases). Germline V gives CDR1 SGHNT, CDR2 YENEEA. The CDR3 is made up of 13 amino acids. The V gene lost 6 bases and the J gene lost 3 bases, with 12 bases spanning the gap. This CDR3 is CASSAPDSYEQYF. DNA of the CDR3: TGTGCCAGCAGTGCCCCGGACAGCTACGAGCAGTACTTC.

This clone was observed once. This chain links TRBV7-8 with TRBJ2-1; 7 bases agree with TRBD2. CDR3 length equals 12 residues. The germline V gene encodes CDR1 SGHVS and CDR2 FQNEAQ. Losses at the gene ends were 7 bases for V and 7 bases for J; bases not matched to a gene: 4. CDR3 DNA sequence: TGTGCCAGCACCTTGGGGGGGAATGAGCAGTTCTTC. As protein: CASTLGGNEQFF.